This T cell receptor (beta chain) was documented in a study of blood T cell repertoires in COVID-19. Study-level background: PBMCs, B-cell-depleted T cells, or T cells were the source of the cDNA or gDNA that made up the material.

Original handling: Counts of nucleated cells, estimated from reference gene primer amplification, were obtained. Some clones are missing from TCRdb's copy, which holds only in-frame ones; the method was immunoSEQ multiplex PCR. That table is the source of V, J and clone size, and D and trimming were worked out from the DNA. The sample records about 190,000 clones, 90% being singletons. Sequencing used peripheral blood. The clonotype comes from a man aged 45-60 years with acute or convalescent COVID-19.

The CDR3 spells CASSPGTGANEKLFF. The CDR3 nucleotides are TGTGCCAGCAGCCCCGGGACAGGGGCGAATGAAAAACTGTTTTTT. V usage is TRBV5-4 and J usage is TRBJ1-4; 10 nucleotides line up with TRBD1. The germline gives CDR1 SGHNT, CDR2 YYREEE (reference sequence). The CDR3 covers 15 residues. V trimming: 4 bases; J trimming: 5 bases; junction bases outside the gene matches: 5.